The T cell receptor beta chain described here comes from a study of blood T cell repertoires in COVID-19. About the study: Some COVID-19 samples were acute and others convalescent; all came from the United States, Italy and Spain. T cells, B-cell-depleted T cells, or PBMCs supplied cDNA or gDNA.

Original processing notes: Amplification with reference gene primers provided the estimates of nucleated cell counts. Clones were sequenced by immunoSEQ multiplex PCR, and TCRdb holds only the in-frame ones, with some missing. V and J calls and clone size come straight from that table; D and trimming were deduced from the DNA. The profile shows around 43,000 clones, roughly 84% of them singletons. Germline trimming cut 4 bases from V and 8 bases from J; bases unmatched to any gene: 12. The germline CDR1 and CDR2 sequences are SGHTA and FQGNSA. The CDR3 length is 16 residues. V gene TRBV7-2 combines with J gene TRBJ2-1; 9 bases match TRBD2. The material sequenced was peripheral blood. The source of this sequence is a woman at least 80 years old with acute or convalescent COVID-19. The CDR3 nucleotides are TGTGCCAGCAGCTCAAGGGGATTAGCGGGAGTGCATGAGCAGTTCTTC. Protein sequence: CASSSRGLAGVHEQFF.